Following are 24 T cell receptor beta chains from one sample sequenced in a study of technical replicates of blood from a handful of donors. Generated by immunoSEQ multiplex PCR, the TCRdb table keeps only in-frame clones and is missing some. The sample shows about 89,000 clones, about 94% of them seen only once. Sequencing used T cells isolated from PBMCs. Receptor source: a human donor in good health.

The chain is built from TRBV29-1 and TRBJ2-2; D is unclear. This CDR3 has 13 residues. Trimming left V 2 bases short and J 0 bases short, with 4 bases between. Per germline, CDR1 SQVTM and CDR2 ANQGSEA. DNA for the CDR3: TGCAGCGTTGAATCAGCGAACACCGGGGAGCTGTTTTTT. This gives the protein CSVESANTGELFF.

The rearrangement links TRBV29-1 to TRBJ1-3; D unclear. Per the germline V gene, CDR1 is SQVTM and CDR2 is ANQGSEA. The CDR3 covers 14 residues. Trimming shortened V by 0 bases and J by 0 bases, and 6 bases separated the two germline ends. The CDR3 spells CSVEEASSGNTIYF. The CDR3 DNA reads TGCAGCGTTGAAGAGGCCAGCTCTGGAAACACCATATATTTT.

The CDR3 sequence: CASSGGEYEQYF. In nucleotides, the CDR3 is TGCGCCAGCAGCGGAGGGGAGTACGAGCAGTACTTC. The rearrangement uses TRBV5-1 and TRBJ2-7; TRBD2 might be the D (6 bases). Per germline, CDR1 SGHRS and CDR2 YFSETQ. This CDR3 has 12 residues. V shed 4 bases and J shed 4 bases, with 9 bases lying between them. Full variable domain (remainder filled in from reference TRBV5-1 and TRBJ2-7): KAGVTQTPRYLIKTRGQQVTLSCSPISGHRSVSWYQQTPGQGLQFLFEYFSETQRNKGNFPGRFSGRQFSNSRSEMNVSTLELGDSALYLCASSGGEYEQYFGPGTRLTVT.

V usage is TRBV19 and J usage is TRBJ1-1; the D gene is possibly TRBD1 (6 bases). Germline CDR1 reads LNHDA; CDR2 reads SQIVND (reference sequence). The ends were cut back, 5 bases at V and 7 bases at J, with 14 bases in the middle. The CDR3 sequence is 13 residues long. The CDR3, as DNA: TGTGCCAGTAGTGCCCGGGTAGGGGGTGAAGCTTTCTTT. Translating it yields CASSARVGGEAFF.

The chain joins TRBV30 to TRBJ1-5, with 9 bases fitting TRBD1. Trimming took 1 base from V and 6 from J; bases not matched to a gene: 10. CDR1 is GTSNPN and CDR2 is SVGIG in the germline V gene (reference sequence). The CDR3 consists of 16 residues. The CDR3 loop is CAWSGPWDRVGQPQHF. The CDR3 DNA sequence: TGTGCCTGGAGTGGACCCTGGGACAGGGTCGGTCAGCCCCAGCATTTT.

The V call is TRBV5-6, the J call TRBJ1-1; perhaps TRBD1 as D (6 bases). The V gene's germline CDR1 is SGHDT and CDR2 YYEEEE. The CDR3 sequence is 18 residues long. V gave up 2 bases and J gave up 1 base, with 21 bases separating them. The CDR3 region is CASSFRPRTVNWNTEAFF. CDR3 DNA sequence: TGTGCCAGCAGCTTTCGGCCGAGGACAGTCAATTGGAACACTGAAGCTTTCTTT.

The CDR3 DNA sequence: TGTGCCAGCAGCTGGACAGCCTCGAACACCGGGGAGCTGTTTTTT. This translates into CASSWTASNTGELFF. The rearrangement joins TRBV6-5 to TRBJ2-2; TRBD1 is a possible D gene (6 bases). Germline assignment: CDR1 MNHEY and CDR2 SVGAGI. Between the trimmed V and J ends, which lost 6 bases and 0 bases, there was a span of 11 bases. The CDR3 has 15 residues.

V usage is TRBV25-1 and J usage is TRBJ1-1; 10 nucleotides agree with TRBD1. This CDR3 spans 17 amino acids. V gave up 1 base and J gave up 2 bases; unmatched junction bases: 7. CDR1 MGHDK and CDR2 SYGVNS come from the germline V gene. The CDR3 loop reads CASSELGTGEINTEAFF. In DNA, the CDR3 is TGTGCCAGCAGTGAATTAGGGACAGGGGAGATCAACACTGAAGCTTTCTTT. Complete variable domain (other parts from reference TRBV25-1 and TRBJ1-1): EADIYQTPRYLVIGTGKKITLECSQTMGHDKMYWYQQDPGMELHLIHYSYGVNSTEKGDLSSESTVSRIRTEHFPLTLESARPSHTSQYLCASSELGTGEINTEAFFGQGTRLTVV.

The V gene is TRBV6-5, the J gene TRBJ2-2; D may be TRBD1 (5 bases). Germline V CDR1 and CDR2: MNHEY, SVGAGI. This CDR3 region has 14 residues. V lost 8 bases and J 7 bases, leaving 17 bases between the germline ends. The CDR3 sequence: CASSLSSRGGELFF. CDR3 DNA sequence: TGTGCCAGCTCCCTATCGAGTAGGGGCGGGGAGCTGTTTTTT.

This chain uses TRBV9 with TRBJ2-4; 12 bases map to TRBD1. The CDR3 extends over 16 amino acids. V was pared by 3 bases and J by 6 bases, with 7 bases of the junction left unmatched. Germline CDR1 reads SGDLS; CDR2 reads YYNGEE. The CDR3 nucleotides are TGTGCCAGCAGCGCCCGGGACAGGGGGCTGGGAAACATTCAGTACTTC. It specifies CASSARDRGLGNIQYF. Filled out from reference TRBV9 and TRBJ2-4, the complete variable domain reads DSGVTQTPKHLITATGQRVTLRCSPRSGDLSVYWYQQSLDQGLQFLIQYYNGEERAKGNILERFSAQQFPDLHSELNLSSLELGDSALYFCASSARDRGLGNIQYFGAGTRLSVL.

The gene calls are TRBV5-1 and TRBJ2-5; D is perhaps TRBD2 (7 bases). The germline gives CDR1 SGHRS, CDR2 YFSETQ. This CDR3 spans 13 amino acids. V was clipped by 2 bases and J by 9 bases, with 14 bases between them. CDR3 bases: TGCGCCAGCAGCTTCGGGGGAGGGGGGGCCCAGTACTTC. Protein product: CASSFGGGGAQYF.

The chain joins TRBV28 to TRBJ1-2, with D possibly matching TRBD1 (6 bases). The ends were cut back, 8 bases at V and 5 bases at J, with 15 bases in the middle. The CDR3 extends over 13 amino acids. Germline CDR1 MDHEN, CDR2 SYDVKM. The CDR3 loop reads CASLQDRKYGYTF. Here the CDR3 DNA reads TGTGCCAGCCTCCAGGACAGAAAGTATGGCTACACCTTC.

The CDR3 DNA reads TGTGCCAGCAGCGAGGGGACAGGTGTAAGCTCCTACGAGCAGTACTTC. This sequence encodes CASSEGTGVSSYEQYF. The rearrangement uses TRBV7-8 and TRBJ2-7; 8 nucleotides align to TRBD1. The CDR3 runs 16 residues. CDR1 and CDR2 from the germline V gene are SGHVS and FQNEAQ. With V trimmed by 5 bases and J by 0 bases, 9 bases remained unmatched.

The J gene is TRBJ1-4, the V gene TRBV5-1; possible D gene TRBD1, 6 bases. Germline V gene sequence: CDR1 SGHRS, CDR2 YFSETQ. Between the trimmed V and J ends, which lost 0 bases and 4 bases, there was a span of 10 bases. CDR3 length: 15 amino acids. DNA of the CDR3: TGCGCCAGCAGCTTGGGTACAGGGTTTAATGAAAAACTGTTTTTT. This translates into CASSLGTGFNEKLFF.

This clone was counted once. In DNA form, the CDR3 reads TGTGCCAGCTCACCACGCACAGCTTATAGCTCTGGAAACACCATATATTTT. Amino acids: CASSPRTAYSSGNTIYF. The chain employs TRBV18 and TRBJ1-3; D gene unclear. V was clipped by 1 base and J by 0 bases, with 13 bases between them. The CDR3 is made up of 17 amino acids. Germline loops: CDR1 KGHSH, CDR2 LQKENI.

The CDR3 DNA follows: TGTGCCAGCAGTTTAACCGGGACTAGCGGGTCCTACGAGCAGTACTTC. Translation gives CASSLTGTSGSYEQYF. The chain has TRBV28 and TRBJ2-7; 12 bases match TRBD2. There are 16 residues in the CDR3. Germline CDR1 is MDHEN and CDR2 is SYDVKM. V shed 2 bases, J shed 1 base, and the junction held 3 bases outside the gene matches.

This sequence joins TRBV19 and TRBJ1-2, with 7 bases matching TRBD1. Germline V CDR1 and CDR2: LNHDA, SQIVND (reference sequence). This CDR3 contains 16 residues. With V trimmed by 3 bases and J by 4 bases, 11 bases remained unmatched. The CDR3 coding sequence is TGTGCCAGTAGTATCCCCCACAGGGGCGAACGCTATGGCTACACCTTC. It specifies CASSIPHRGERYGYTF.

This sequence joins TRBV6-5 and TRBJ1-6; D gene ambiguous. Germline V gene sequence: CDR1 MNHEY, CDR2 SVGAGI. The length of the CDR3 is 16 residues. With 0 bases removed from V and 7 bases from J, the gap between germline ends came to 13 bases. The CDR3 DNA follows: TGTGCCAGCAGTTACTCCAGAATCAGATTGAATTCACCCCTCCACTTT. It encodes CASSYSRIRLNSPLHF.

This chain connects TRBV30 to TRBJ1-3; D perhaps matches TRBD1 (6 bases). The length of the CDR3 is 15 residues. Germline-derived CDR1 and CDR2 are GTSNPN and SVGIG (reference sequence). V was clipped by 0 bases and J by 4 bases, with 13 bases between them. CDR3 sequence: CAWSVPGAYGNTIYF. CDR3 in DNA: TGTGCCTGGAGTGTCCCAGGGGCCTACGGAAACACCATATATTTT.

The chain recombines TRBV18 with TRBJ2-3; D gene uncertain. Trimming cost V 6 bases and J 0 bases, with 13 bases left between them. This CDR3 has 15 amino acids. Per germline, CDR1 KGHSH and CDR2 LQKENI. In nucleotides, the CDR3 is TGTGCCAGCTCCCTTCTAGACTTTAGCACAGATACGCAGTATTTT. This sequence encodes CASSLLDFSTDTQYF.

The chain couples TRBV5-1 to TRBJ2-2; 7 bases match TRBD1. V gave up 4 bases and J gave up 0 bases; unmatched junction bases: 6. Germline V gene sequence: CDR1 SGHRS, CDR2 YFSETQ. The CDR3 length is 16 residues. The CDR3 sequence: CASSDTGASNTGELFF. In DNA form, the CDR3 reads TGCGCCAGCAGCGACACAGGGGCGTCGAACACCGGGGAGCTGTTTTTT.

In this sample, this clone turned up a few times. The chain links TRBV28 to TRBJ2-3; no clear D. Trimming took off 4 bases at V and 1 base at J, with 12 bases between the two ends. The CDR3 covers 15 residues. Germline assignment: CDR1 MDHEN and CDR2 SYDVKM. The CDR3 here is CASSSAEKRTDTQYF. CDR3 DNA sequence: TGTGCCAGCAGTTCCGCCGAGAAGCGCACAGATACGCAGTATTTT.

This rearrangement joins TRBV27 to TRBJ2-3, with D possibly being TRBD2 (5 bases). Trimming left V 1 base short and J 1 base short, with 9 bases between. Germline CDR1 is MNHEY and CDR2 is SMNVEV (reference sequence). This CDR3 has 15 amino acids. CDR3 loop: CASSLYGVRTDTQYF. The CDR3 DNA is TGTGCCAGCAGTTTATACGGGGTTCGCACAGATACGCAGTATTTT.

In DNA form, the CDR3 reads TGTGCCAGCAGTTACTCCCCCCTCTATGGCTACACCTTC. It yields the protein CASSYSPLYGYTF. The rearrangement links TRBV6-5 to TRBJ1-2; D unclear. CDR1 is MNHEY and CDR2 is SVGAGI in the germline V gene. The CDR3 runs 13 residues. V lost 0 bases, J lost 4 bases, and 6 bases lay in between.